The source of this T cell receptor beta chain is a study of T cells after yellow fever vaccination. Findings of the study overall: Abundant bulk-population clonotypes could contaminate the FACS-sorted repertoires. Clonotypes appearing in both CD4 and CD8 compartments existed, and their share was small.

V dropped 4 bases and J dropped 4 bases, with 16 bases sitting between them. This CDR3 has 15 amino acids. Germline CDR1 reads LGHNA; CDR2 reads YNFKEQ. This clonotype was found many times. The target antigen is unknown. Each CDR3 protein is one row after TCRdb ran MiXCR on the 5' RACE reads. The data show approximately 61,000 distinct CDR3 sequences, around 6.9% seen once. V and J are TRBV4-2 and TRBJ2-5; D unresolved. This sequence was found in a man in his late teens or twenties who received the YFV17D yellow fever vaccine. The specimen was CD8+ T cells sorted from PBMCs, collected on the day of the first yellow fever vaccination. As DNA, the CDR3 is TGTGCCAGCAGCCCCTCGGAGATCTCCGCAGAGACCCAGTACTTC. Amino acid sequence: CASSPSEISAETQYF.